This T cell receptor (beta chain) was retrieved from a study of T cells in localized non-small cell lung cancer. Between the trimmed V and J ends, which lost 4 bases and 4 bases, there was a span of 19 bases. The CDR3 extends over 16 amino acids. CDR1 and CDR2 from the germline V gene are KGHSH and LQKENI. The data were produced by immunoSEQ multiplex PCR, yet TCRdb's version contains in-frame clones alone and is incomplete. Altogether fewer than 3,000 clones are present, approximately 27% being singletons, with the ten largest covering 8% to 8.5%. General study findings and limits: Paired adjacent lung recovered a median roughly 54 of the top 100 tumor clones. Measurement of T cell clonality placed uninvolved adjacent lung highest, above the level in tumor.

This clone showed up just a few times. Antigen specificity is unknown. The TCR sequence derives from a male donor aged 60 or over with stage II squamous cell lung carcinoma. The sample in question was lung tumor tissue, obtained before any cancer treatment. The V gene is TRBV18, the J gene TRBJ1-1, with TRBD1 as a possible D gene (5 bases). The CDR3 DNA sequence: TGTGCCAGCTCACTGTGGGGGTTCGAACGGTCCACTGAAGCTTTCTTT. Encoded protein: CASSLWGFERSTEAFF. Supplemented by reference TRBV18 and TRBJ1-1, the full variable domain reads NAGVMQNPRHLVRRRGQEARLRCSPMKGHSHVYWYRQLPEEGLKFMVYLQKENIIDESGMPKERFSAEFPKEGPSILRIQQVVRGDSAAYFCASSLWGFERSTEAFFGQGTRLTVV.